The next 24 T cell receptor beta chains were all read from a single sample in a study of blood T cell repertoires in COVID-19. Assay: immunoSEQ multiplex PCR; the TCRdb copy retains only in-frame clones and omits some. The sample lists 210,000 or so clones; roughly 80% were seen once. Sequenced input: peripheral blood. The receptors derive from a human donor in a cohort sampled during active COVID-19.

The chain's CDR3 is CASSLARVSGANTGELFF. CDR3 in DNA: TGTGCCAGCAGCTTGGCCAGGGTGTCAGGGGCTAACACCGGGGAGCTGTTTTTT. The V and J genes are TRBV5-4 and TRBJ2-2; TRBD1 is a possible D gene (6 bases). The CDR3 is 18 amino acids. V was trimmed by 0 bases and J by 2 bases, leaving 17 bases between them. Germline assignment: CDR1 SGHNT and CDR2 YYREEE (reference sequence). Based on the CDR3 plus reference TRBV5-4 and TRBJ2-2, the full variable domain is ETGVTQSPTHLIKTRGQQVTLRCSSQSGHNTVSWYQQALGQGPQFIFQYYREEENGRGNFPPRFSGLQFPNYSSELNVNALELDDSALYLCASSLARVSGANTGELFFGEGSRLTVL.

V usage is TRBV3-1 (or the pseudogene TRBV3-2) and J usage is TRBJ2-5; 8 bases map to TRBD2. Per the germline V gene, CDR1 is LGHDT and CDR2 is YNNKEL (reference sequence). The CDR3 length is 15 residues. V was pared by 4 bases and J by 3 bases, with 7 bases of the junction left unmatched. The CDR3 here is CASSPLRSGEETQYF. The CDR3 DNA follows: TGTGCCAGCAGCCCGTTACGTAGCGGGGAAGAGACCCAGTACTTC.

The sample holds one count of this clone. This chain links TRBV2 with TRBJ1-1; D perhaps matches TRBD1 (6 bases). Trimming took 3 bases from V and 0 from J, leaving 8 bases between them. Germline V gene sequence: CDR1 SNHLY, CDR2 FYNNEI. This CDR3 comprises 14 residues. CDR3 residues: CASSDRGMNTEAFF. In DNA, the CDR3 is TGTGCCAGCAGTGACAGGGGAATGAACACTGAAGCTTTCTTT.

The rearrangement joins TRBV6-1 to TRBJ1-4; perhaps TRBD1 as D (5 bases). V lost 3 bases and J 3 bases, leaving 14 bases between the germline ends. Looked up from germline, CDR1 is MNHNS and CDR2 is SASEGT. This CDR3 spans 16 amino acids. CDR3 coding DNA: TGTGCCAGCAGTGATAATGGTTGGGGGGCTAATGAAAAACTGTTTTTT. The encoded protein is CASSDNGWGANEKLFF.

The rearrangement uses TRBV11-2 and TRBJ1-2, with 9 bases identical to TRBD1. The V and J ends lost 5 bases and 7 bases, in that order; junction bases with no gene match: 8. Germline-derived CDR1 and CDR2 are SGHAT and FQNNGV. This CDR3 spans 14 amino acids. CDR3 DNA: TGTGCCAGCAGCATGGGACAGGGATATGTTGGCTACACCTTC. It is translated as CASSMGQGYVGYTF.

V and J are TRBV10-3 and TRBJ2-3, with a weak D call TRBD2 (5 bases). Germline assignment: CDR1 ENHRY and CDR2 SYGVKD. Trimming removed 2 bases at V and 3 bases at J, with 15 bases between. The CDR3 is made up of 16 amino acids. This CDR3 reads CAISEGGAGRTDTQYF. CDR3 in DNA: TGTGCCATCAGTGAGGGAGGTGCGGGTCGGACAGATACGCAGTATTTT.

This rearrangement joins TRBV7-8 to TRBJ1-1; a weak D match, TRBD1 (6 bases). This CDR3 spans 15 amino acids. Trimming removed 5 bases from V and 8 bases from J, with 21 bases in between. Germline V gives CDR1 SGHVS, CDR2 FQNEAQ. The CDR3 sequence is CASSPQRADGQEAFF. DNA of the CDR3: TGTGCCAGCAGCCCCCAGCGAGCAGATGGACAGGAAGCTTTCTTT. The full variable domain, its missing parts supplied by reference TRBV7-8 and TRBJ1-1, is GAGVSQSPRYKVAKRGQDVALRCDPISGHVSLFWYQQALGQGPEFLTYFQNEAQLDKSGLPSDRFFAERPEGSVSTLKIQRTQQEDSAVYLCASSPQRADGQEAFFGQGTRLTVV.

This sequence joins TRBV5-1 and TRBJ2-1; possibly TRBD2 for D (5 bases). The CDR3 is made up of 16 amino acids. V was pared by 0 bases and J by 6 bases, with 16 bases between. Germline CDR1 is SGHRS and CDR2 is YFSETQ. Here the CDR3 reads CASSLEFRGFGNEQFF. Written as DNA, the CDR3 is TGCGCCAGCAGCTTGGAGTTTCGCGGGTTCGGCAATGAGCAGTTCTTC.

The chain employs TRBV7-2 and TRBJ1-4; D may be TRBD1 (5 bases). V lost 5 bases, J lost 6 bases, and 19 bases lay in between. The CDR3 sequence is 16 residues long. The germline CDR1 and CDR2 sequences are SGHTA and FQGNSA. The DNA of the CDR3 is TGTGCCAGCAGCCCGCCGGACAATCCCAGACATGAAAAACTGTTTTTT. Protein product: CASSPPDNPRHEKLFF.

The gene calls are TRBV5-8 and TRBJ1-2; D possibly corresponds to TRBD1 (6 bases). CDR1 and CDR2 from the germline V gene are SGHTS and YDEGEE. The CDR3 length is 14 residues. V gave up 4 bases and J gave up 10 bases, with 20 bases separating them. The CDR3 region is CASSPRYGQSHYTF. CDR3 nucleotides: TGTGCCAGCAGCCCCCGCTACGGACAGTCCCACTACACCTTC.

The chain is built from TRBV18 and TRBJ2-1, with 8 nucleotides matching TRBD1. The germline V gene has CDR1 KGHSH and CDR2 LQKENI. The junction had 6 bases not matched to a gene; V was cut back by 3 bases and J by 2 bases. This CDR3 region has 16 residues. Written as DNA, the CDR3 is TGTGCCAGCTCACCCCCGACAGGGGCAGCCTACAATGAGCAGTTCTTC. It translates to CASSPPTGAAYNEQFF. Supplemented by reference TRBV18 and TRBJ2-1, the full variable domain reads NAGVMQNPRHLVRRRGQEARLRCSPMKGHSHVYWYRQLPEEGLKFMVYLQKENIIDESGMPKERFSAEFPKEGPSILRIQQVVRGDSAAYFCASSPPTGAAYNEQFFGPGTRLTVL.

The chain uses TRBV25-1 and TRBJ2-1, with 12 bases fitting TRBD2. This CDR3 spans 17 amino acids. V gave up 5 bases and J gave up 4 bases; unmatched junction bases: 9. Looked up from germline, CDR1 is MGHDK and CDR2 is SYGVNS. Here the CDR3 DNA reads TGTGCCAGCAGTATAAGAGGGACTAGCGGGTATTACAATGAGCAGTTCTTC. The encoded protein is CASSIRGTSGYYNEQFF.

This clone was observed a few times. The chain couples TRBV5-1 to TRBJ1-5, with 8 bases that match TRBD1. V gave up 7 bases and J gave up 2 bases; unmatched junction bases: 5. CDR3 size: 14 residues. Germline values: CDR1 SGHRS, CDR2 YFSETQ. Here the CDR3 reads CASSDRGGNQPQHF. The CDR3 nucleotides are TGCGCCAGCTCAGACAGGGGTGGCAATCAGCCCCAGCATTTT.

V and J are TRBV25-1 and TRBJ2-5, with D unclear. Looked up from germline, CDR1 is MGHDK and CDR2 is SYGVNS. Deletions cut 9 bases from V and 4 bases from J, with 18 bases between. The CDR3 sequence is 14 residues long. CDR3 sequence reads: CARIVCPYRETQYF. CDR3 bases: TGTGCCAGAATAGTCTGCCCTTACCGAGAGACCCAGTACTTC.

The chain joins TRBV5-1 to TRBJ2-6; D may be TRBD2 (5 bases). V lost 5 bases and J lost 4, with 13 bases in between. Germline V gene sequence: CDR1 SGHRS, CDR2 YFSETQ. The CDR3 spans 15 residues. CDR3 sequence reads: CASRPVPGGANVLTF. CDR3 nucleotides: TGCGCCAGCAGACCCGTCCCGGGAGGGGCCAACGTCCTGACTTTC. Together with reference TRBV5-1 and TRBJ2-6, the CDR3 gives the full variable domain: KAGVTQTPRYLIKTRGQQVTLSCSPISGHRSVSWYQQTPGQGLQFLFEYFSETQRNKGNFPGRFSGRQFSNSRSEMNVSTLELGDSALYLCASRPVPGGANVLTFGAGSRLTVL.

This chain joins TRBV19 and TRBJ1-2, with D possibly TRBD1 on 5 matching bases. The germline V and J ends were trimmed by 2 bases and 4 bases, with 20 bases remaining between them. The CDR3 is 17 residues long. CDR1 and CDR2 from the germline V gene are LNHDA and SQIVND (reference sequence). CDR3 DNA: TGTGCCAGTAGTATACGAGGGCCGGAGGGGTCGGGCTATGGCTACACCTTC. Protein sequence: CASSIRGPEGSGYGYTF.

This clone was found once. The genes are TRBV5-1 and TRBJ2-7, with D possibly matching TRBD1 (6 bases). There are 13 residues in the CDR3. Trimming shortened V by 0 bases and J by 3 bases, and 7 bases separated the two germline ends. The germline gives CDR1 SGHRS, CDR2 YFSETQ. CDR3 sequence: CASSLETGYEQYF. The CDR3 bases are TGCGCCAGCAGCTTGGAGACAGGCTACGAGCAGTACTTC.

This sequence joins TRBV7-3 and TRBJ2-1; D perhaps matches TRBD1 (6 bases). Germline V lookup: CDR1 SGHTA, CDR2 FQGTGA. Trimming took 6 bases from V and 15 from J, leaving 12 bases between them. This CDR3 has 10 amino acids. Here the CDR3 DNA reads TGTGCCAGCAGACAGGGCCCCCCGTTCTTC. It is translated as CASRQGPPFF.

V gene TRBV25-1 combines with J gene TRBJ2-7, with TRBD1 identical over 9 bases. Germline trimming cut 6 bases from V and 4 bases from J; bases unmatched to any gene: 10. CDR3 length: 15 amino acids. Germline loops: CDR1 MGHDK, CDR2 SYGVNS. This CDR3 is CASSAGTGFVYEQYF. DNA for the CDR3: TGTGCCAGCAGCGCCGGGACAGGGTTTGTATACGAGCAGTACTTC.

The rearrangement uses TRBV3-1 (or the pseudogene TRBV3-2) and TRBJ2-5; D perhaps matches TRBD2 (6 bases). V lost 5 bases to trimming and J lost 7 bases, with 17 bases between them. Germline V gives CDR1 LGHDT, CDR2 YNNKEL (reference sequence). The CDR3 length is 14 residues. The CDR3 protein is CASSNRGSLGTQYF. The CDR3 bases are TGTGCCAGCAGCAACCGGGGGAGTTTGGGGACCCAGTACTTC.

About this clone itself: Additional DNA sequences in this sample encode the identical CDR3. The rearrangement joins TRBV18 to TRBJ2-3; D remains unclear. The CDR3 length is 12 residues. V lost 2 bases, J lost 4 bases, and 4 bases lay in between. Germline CDR1 reads KGHSH; CDR2 reads LQKENI. CDR3 in DNA: TGTGCCAGCTCACCAGGCCCAGATACGCAGTATTTT. Encoded protein: CASSPGPDTQYF.

The chain links TRBV7-8 to TRBJ1-2; 10 nucleotides match TRBD1. J was trimmed by 4 bases and V by 3 bases; bases with no gene match: 5. Germline values: CDR1 SGHVS, CDR2 FQNEAQ. The CDR3 consists of 15 residues. CDR3 in DNA: TGTGCCAGCAGCTTTGCCGGGACAGGGGCCTATGGCTACACCTTC. Translating gives CASSFAGTGAYGYTF.

V gene TRBV6-6 combines with J gene TRBJ1-4, with D possibly matching TRBD1 (6 bases). There are 13 residues in the CDR3. Germline V gives CDR1 MNHNY, CDR2 SVGAGI (reference sequence). V was cut by 6 bases and J by 5 bases, with 10 bases left in between. This CDR3 is CASSRDRNEKLFF. DNA of the CDR3: TGTGCCAGCAGCCGAGACAGGAATGAAAAACTGTTTTTT.

The chain joins TRBV15 to TRBJ2-7; tentative D call: TRBD2 (5 bases). Germline V lookup: CDR1 LNHNV, CDR2 YYDKDF (reference sequence). Trimming removed 4 bases at V and 3 bases at J, with 13 bases between. The CDR3 totals 14 residues. As DNA, the CDR3 is TGTGCCACCAGCATCCAAAGCCGGGGCTACGAGCAGTACGTC. Translated, it gives CATSIQSRGYEQYV.